These 16 T cell receptor beta chains came from one sample sequenced in a study of neurological immune-mediated disorders. Noted time point: longitudinal time-point 2. MiXCR, applied by TCRdb to the 5' RACE reads, yields one record per CDR3 protein. The sample lists fewer than 40,000 distinct CDR3 sequences, about 13% seen once, with about 2.5% in the top ten. The sample was PBMCs. These receptors were obtained from a woman in her forties in good health.

This clonotype was counted many times. The V gene is TRBV25-1, the J gene TRBJ2-1; D is possibly TRBD2 (6 bases). V was trimmed by 7 bases and J by 9 bases, leaving 16 bases between them. Germline CDR1 and CDR2: MGHDK and SYGVNS. This CDR3 is 13 amino acids long. The CDR3 sequence: CASNGRLVAEQFF. CDR3 bases: TGTGCCAGCAATGGGCGACTAGTTGCTGAGCAGTTCTTC.

The rearrangement uses TRBV6-2 or TRBV6-3 and TRBJ2-1; TRBD1 matches 11 bases. The CDR3 contains 14 residues. After removal of 5 bases from V and 8 bases from J, the junction contained 5 bases not matched to a gene. Germline V gives CDR1 MNHEY, CDR2 SVGEGT. For the CDR3, the DNA is TGTGCCAGCAGTCCGGGACAGGGGGAGGATGAGCAGTTCTTC. Its translation is CASSPGQGEDEQFF.

This clonotype was seen many times. The chain couples TRBV20-1 to TRBJ2-7, with 9 bases lining up with TRBD2. The CDR3 runs to 15 residues. The V segment lost 6 bases and the J segment 7 bases; nucleotides outside the gene matches: 16. Germline V gene data show CDR1 as DFQATT and CDR2 as SNEGSKA (reference sequence). The CDR3 protein is CSAEEASGVEGEQYF. The CDR3 nucleotides are TGCAGTGCAGAGGAGGCTAGCGGGGTGGAGGGGGAGCAGTACTTC.

This clonotype was recorded at least ten times. The chain uses TRBV4-3 and TRBJ1-1; 10 nucleotides align to TRBD1. V was pared by 3 bases and J by 11 bases, with 15 bases of the junction left unmatched. The V gene's germline CDR1 is LGHNA and CDR2 YSLEER. The CDR3 totals 16 residues. This CDR3 is CASSQDPGQGTGRAFF. The DNA for the CDR3 is TGCGCCAGCAGCCAGGACCCGGGACAGGGGACCGGTAGGGCTTTCTTT.

In the case of this clonotype: The CDR3 carries no conserved terminal phenylalanine or tryptophan, so it likely arises from a read error. The chain employs TRBV4-2 and TRBJ2-1; D might be TRBD1 (5 bases). CDR3 length: 13 residues. Trimming took off 3 bases at V and 7 bases at J, with 10 bases between the two ends. Germline values: CDR1 LGHNA, CDR2 YNFKEQ. CDR3 in amino acids: CASSQVQGNEQFL. The CDR3, as DNA: TGTGCCAGCAGCCAGGTTCAGGGTAATGAGCAGTTCTTA.

This clonotype was found many times. This chain connects TRBV6-2 or TRBV6-3 to TRBJ2-3; D ambiguous. This CDR3 contains 15 residues. Germline values: CDR1 MNHEY, CDR2 SVGEGT. Between the trimmed V and J ends, which lost 5 bases and 0 bases, there was a span of 12 bases. The CDR3 DNA is TGTGCCAGCAGTCCTGGCCTTTCGAGCACAGATACGCAGTATTTT. Residues: CASSPGLSSTDTQYF.

Ten or more counts support this clonotype. The rearrangement joins TRBV6-2 or TRBV6-3 to TRBJ1-5; D is uncertain. This CDR3 comprises 14 residues. V gave up 4 bases and J gave up 3 bases, with 10 bases separating them. The V gene's germline CDR1 is MNHEY and CDR2 SVGEGT. The CDR3 nucleotides read TGTGCCAGCAGTTTACGGGCGACCAATCAGCCCCAGCATTTT. This encodes CASSLRATNQPQHF.

Ten or more counts support this clonotype. V is TRBV12-3 or TRBV12-4 and J is TRBJ1-1, with D perhaps TRBD1 (5 bases). V lost 2 bases and J 0 bases, leaving 10 bases between the germline ends. CDR3 length: 15 amino acids. Here the CDR3 DNA reads TGTGCCAGCAGTTTATTGGGGCAGCTGAACACTGAAGCTTTCTTT. Its protein product is CASSLLGQLNTEAFF.

This clonotype was seen at least ten times. The genes are TRBV3-1 and TRBJ2-7; D unresolved. The CDR3 runs to 11 residues. Between the trimmed V and J ends, which lost 4 bases and 7 bases, there was a span of 8 bases. Germline V gene data show CDR1 as LGHDT and CDR2 as YNNKEL (reference sequence). CDR3 coding DNA: TGTGCCAGCAGCCCCTCGAGAGAGCAGTACTTC. Amino acid sequence: CASSPSREQYF.

By share of the sample, this clonotype is medium-sized (0.01 to 0.1%). This chain links TRBV10-2 with TRBJ2-1, with TRBD1 as a possible D gene (5 bases). The CDR3 has 14 amino acids. The V gene lost 7 bases and the J gene lost 7 bases, with 17 bases spanning the gap. Germline CDR1 is WSHSY and CDR2 is SAAADI. The CDR3 sequence: CASTPQGRLNEQFF. The CDR3 DNA is TGCGCCAGCACCCCGCAGGGCCGGTTGAATGAGCAGTTCTTC.

In regard to this clonotype: It may be a read error: a sequence one base away is much more abundant. This rearrangement joins TRBV30 to TRBJ2-7; TRBD2 matches at 7 bases. The CDR3 spans 14 residues. The germline V gene has CDR1 GTSNPN and CDR2 SVGIG (reference sequence). The chain's CDR3 is CAWSWGGISYEKYF. DNA of the CDR3: TGTGCCTGGAGCTGGGGGGGGATTTCCTACGAGAAGTACTTC.

This clonotype appeared many times. CDR3 sequence reads: CASINREIGEQFF. The CDR3 DNA follows: TGTGCCAGCATTAACAGGGAGATTGGTGAGCAGTTCTTC. The chain is built from TRBV12-3 or TRBV12-4 and TRBJ2-1; possibly TRBD1 for D (6 bases). The CDR3 sequence is 13 residues long. With 7 bases removed from V and 9 bases from J, the gap between germline ends came to 16 bases.

This clonotype has a count of ten or more. The V and J genes are TRBV7-9 and TRBJ2-7, with a weak D call TRBD1 (6 bases). The CDR3 is 15 amino acids. Per germline, CDR1 SEHNR and CDR2 FQNEAQ (reference sequence). V dropped 4 bases and J dropped 4 bases, with 17 bases sitting between them. In nucleotides, the CDR3 is TGTGCCAGCAGCTCCTTCTTACAGGGTAGTTACGAGCAGTACTTC. Protein sequence: CASSSFLQGSYEQYF. The variable domain in full, with the rest retrieved from reference TRBV7-9 and TRBJ2-7, is DTGVSQNPRHKITKRGQNVTFRCDPISEHNRLYWYRQTLGQGPEFLTYFQNEAQLEKSRLLSDRFSAERPKGSFSTLEIQRTEQGDSAMYLCASSSFLQGSYEQYFGPGTRLTVT.

This clonotype counts as medium-sized. The gene calls are TRBV15 and TRBJ2-7; D is perhaps TRBD1 or TRBD2 (8 bases each). With 0 bases removed from V and 3 bases from J, the gap between germline ends came to 15 bases. This CDR3 is 16 amino acids long. Germline assignment: CDR1 LNHNV and CDR2 YYDKDF (reference sequence). As DNA, the CDR3 is TGTGCCACCAGCAGAGATATTAGCGGGACAGGCTACGAGCAGTACTTC. Encoded protein: CATSRDISGTGYEQYF.

In its sample, this clonotype was seen many times. The genes are TRBV5-8 and TRBJ2-5, with D perhaps TRBD2 (5 bases). From germline, CDR1 is SGHTS and CDR2 YDEGEE. The CDR3 contains 15 residues. Deletions cut 4 bases from V and 4 bases from J, with 17 bases between. CDR3 in amino acids: CASSLLGRVSETQYF. As DNA, the CDR3 is TGTGCCAGCAGCCTACTAGGACGGGTATCAGAGACCCAGTACTTC. The complete variable domain, with remaining parts taken from reference TRBV5-8 and TRBJ2-5, reads EAGVTQSPTHLIKTRGQQATLRCSPISGHTSVYWYQQALGLGLQFLLWYDEGEERNRGNFPPRFSGRQFPNYSSELNVNALELEDSALYLCASSLLGRVSETQYFGPGTRLLVL.

This clonotype has a count of ten or more. The chain recombines TRBV9 with TRBJ1-1; D might be TRBD1 (5 bases). CDR1 is SGDLS and CDR2 is YYNGEE in the germline V gene. The V end lost 3 bases, the J end lost 3 bases, and 15 bases lay between the germline ends. The length of the CDR3 is 15 residues. The CDR3 nucleotides are TGTGCCAGCAGCGCCCCAGGGACGGTGGACACTGAAGCTTTCTTT. The encoded protein is CASSAPGTVDTEAFF.